These T cell receptor beta chains were read from a single sample in a study of T-cell memory formation after mild COVID-19. TCRdb re-called the 5' RACE reads with MiXCR, one entry per CDR3 protein. The sample yields under 300,000 distinct CDR3 sequences, 8% to 10% seen once. Sequencing was carried out using PBMCs or a T cell subset sorted from them (not recorded which). The receptor source for this set is a man in his late teens or twenties who had mild COVID-19 (a few samples of this study predate the infection). Cell type and time point are not known. Both conserved end residues are part of each CDR3. Each record gives: D gene, clone size, J gene, V gene, CDR3 DNA, CDR3 protein. The D gene is left open where the match is weak. The size field is filled for only some rows; it gives once, few, many or a size class.

TRBD1 | NA | TRBJ2-3 | TRBV7-9 | TGTGCCAGCTTTCACTCGACAGGGGAACGGGATACGCAGTATTTT | CASFHSTGERDTQYF
NA | many | TRBJ2-3 | TRBV3-1 | TGTGCCAGCAGCCCGGCAGCCCCGATTGGGGATACGCAGTATTTT | CASSPAAPIGDTQYF
NA | few | TRBJ2-3 | TRBV27 | TGTGCCAGCAGGAAGGGGAAACCTAGCACAGATACGCAGTATTTT | CASRKGKPSTDTQYF
NA | NA | TRBJ2-1 | TRBV11-2 | TGTGCCAGCAGGGGGTCGGGGTCCAGCTCCTACAATGAGCAGTTCTTC | CASRGSGSSSYNEQFF
TRBD2 | NA | TRBJ2-1 | TRBV5-6 | TGTGCCAGCAGCCTGAGACGGACTTTAGCGGGGGGTCCCCTTCACAATGAGCAGTTCTTC | CASSLRRTLAGGPLHNEQFF
NA | many | TRBJ1-2 | TRBV2 | TGTGCCAGCAGTGCGGGGGGTGGCTATGGCTACACCTTC | CASSAGGGYGYTF
TRBD1 | NA | TRBJ1-3 | TRBV12-3/TRBV12-4 | TGTGCCAGCAGTGGCACAGGGGATAACACCATATATTTT | CASSGTGDNTIYF
NA | few | TRBJ2-3 | TRBV10-3 | TGTGCCATCAGTGAGGCAGGGCTGGCAGATACGCAGTATTTT | CAISEAGLADTQYF
TRBD1 | NA | TRBJ1-5 | TRBV5-1 | TGCGCCAGCAGGTTGACAGGGGATCAGCCCCAGCATTTT | CASRLTGDQPQHF
NA | NA | TRBJ2-5 | TRBV5-1 | TGCGCCAGCAGCCATCGCCACTGGGGATGGACCCAGTACTTC | CASSHRHWGWTQYF
TRBD1 | many | TRBJ2-1 | TRBV7-8 | TGTGCCAGCAGCTTAATGGACAGGGGGTACTACAATGAGCAGTTCTTC | CASSLMDRGYYNEQFF
TRBD1 | few | TRBJ1-5 | TRBV6-6 | TGTGCCAGCAGTTACTCAGCAGGGGGGTGGAATCAGCCCCAGCATTTT | CASSYSAGGWNQPQHF
TRBD2 | few | TRBJ2-3 | TRBV29-1 | TGCAGCGTTACACTAGCGGGGGGAGGCTTTGATACGCAGTATTTT | CSVTLAGGGFDTQYF
NA | NA | TRBJ1-3 | TRBV4-3 | TGCGCCAGCAGAATGACCTTGGGGACTGGAAACACCATATATTTT | CASRMTLGTGNTIYF
TRBD1 | NA | TRBJ1-1 | TRBV29-1 | TGCAGCGTTGAAGCTTCAGAAACCGGGACAGGGGTTGGAGCTTTCTTT | CSVEASETGTGVGAFF
NA | once | TRBJ2-1 | TRBV5-1 | TGCGCCAGCAGCTTGGCCGATCTCTACGAGCAGTTCTTC | CASSLADLYEQFF